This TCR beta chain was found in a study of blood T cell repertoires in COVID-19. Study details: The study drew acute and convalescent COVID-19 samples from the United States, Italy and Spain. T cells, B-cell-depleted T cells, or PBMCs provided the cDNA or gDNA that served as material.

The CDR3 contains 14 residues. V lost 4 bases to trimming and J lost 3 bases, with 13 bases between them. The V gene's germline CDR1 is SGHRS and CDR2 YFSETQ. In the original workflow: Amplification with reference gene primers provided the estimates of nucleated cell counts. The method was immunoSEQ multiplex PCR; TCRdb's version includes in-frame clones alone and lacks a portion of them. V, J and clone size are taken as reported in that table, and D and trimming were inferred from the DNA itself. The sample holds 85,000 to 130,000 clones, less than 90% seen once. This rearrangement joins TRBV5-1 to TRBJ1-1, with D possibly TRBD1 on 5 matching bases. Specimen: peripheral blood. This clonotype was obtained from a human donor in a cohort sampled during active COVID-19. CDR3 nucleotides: TGCGCCAGCAGCCCTCAGGGTTGGGACACTGAAGCTTTCTTT. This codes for CASSPQGWDTEAFF.